This record covers a single T cell receptor beta chain. Produced via immunoSEQ multiplex PCR; TCRdb's table is partial and in-frame only. The sample has over 200,000 clones, about 90% seen once; the top ten hold under 3.5%. In Seattle, patients joined the study during active infection and were tracked longitudinally. The entry originates in a study of blood T cell repertoires in COVID-19. Study-wide background: Donors in the United States, Italy and Spain gave samples during acute or convalescent COVID-19. T cells, B-cell-depleted T cells, or PBMCs provided the cDNA or gDNA that served as material.

The germline V gene encodes CDR1 LGHDT and CDR2 YNNKEL (reference sequence). V was trimmed by 0 bases and J by 8 bases, leaving 10 bases between them. The CDR3 is 13 amino acids. The chain has TRBV3-1 (or the pseudogene TRBV3-2) and TRBJ1-2, with a weak D call TRBD1 (6 bases). Specimen: peripheral blood. This clonotype originated in a man aged 25-45 years with COVID-19, enrolled during active disease. CDR3 residues: CASSQEDRSGYTF. DNA of the CDR3: TGTGCCAGCAGCCAAGAAGACAGGAGCGGCTACACCTTC.